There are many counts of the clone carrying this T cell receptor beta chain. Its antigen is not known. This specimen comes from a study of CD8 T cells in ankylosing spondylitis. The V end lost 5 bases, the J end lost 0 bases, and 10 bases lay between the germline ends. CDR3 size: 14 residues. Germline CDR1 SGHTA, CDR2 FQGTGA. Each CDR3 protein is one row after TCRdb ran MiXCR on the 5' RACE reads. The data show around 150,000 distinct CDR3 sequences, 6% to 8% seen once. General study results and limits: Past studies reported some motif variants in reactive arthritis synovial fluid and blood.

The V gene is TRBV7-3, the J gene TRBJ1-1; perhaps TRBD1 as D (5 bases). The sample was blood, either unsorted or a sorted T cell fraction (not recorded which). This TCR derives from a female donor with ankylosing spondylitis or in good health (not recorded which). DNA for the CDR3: TGTGCCAGCAGCCACGGGGCGATGAACACTGAAGCTTTCTTT. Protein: CASSHGAMNTEAFF.